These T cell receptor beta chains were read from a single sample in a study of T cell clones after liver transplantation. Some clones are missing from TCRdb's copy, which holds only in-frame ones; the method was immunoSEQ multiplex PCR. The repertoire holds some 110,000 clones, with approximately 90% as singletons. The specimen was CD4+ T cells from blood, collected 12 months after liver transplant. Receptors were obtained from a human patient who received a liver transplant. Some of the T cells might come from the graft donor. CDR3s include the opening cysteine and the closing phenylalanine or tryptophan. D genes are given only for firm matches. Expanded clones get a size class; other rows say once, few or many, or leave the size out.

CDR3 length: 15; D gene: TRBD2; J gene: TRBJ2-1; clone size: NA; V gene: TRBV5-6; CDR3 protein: CASSLSGDVGNEQFF; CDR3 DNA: TGTGCCAGCAGCCTTAGCGGGGACGTCGGCAATGAGCAGTTCTTC
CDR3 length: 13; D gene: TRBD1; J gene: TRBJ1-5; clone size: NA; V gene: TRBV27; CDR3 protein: CASRATGGEPQHF; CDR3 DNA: TGTGCCAGCAGAGCAACAGGGGGCGAGCCCCAGCATTTT
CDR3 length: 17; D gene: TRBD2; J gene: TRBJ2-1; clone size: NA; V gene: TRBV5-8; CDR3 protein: CASSLVVGRAGMDEQFF; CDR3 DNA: TGTGCCAGCAGCTTGGTAGTCGGGAGGGCCGGTATGGATGAGCAGTTCTTC
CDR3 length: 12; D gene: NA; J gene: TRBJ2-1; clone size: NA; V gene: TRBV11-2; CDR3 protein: CASSTANGRIFF; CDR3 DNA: TGTGCCAGCAGCACTGCTAACGGGAGAATATTCTTC
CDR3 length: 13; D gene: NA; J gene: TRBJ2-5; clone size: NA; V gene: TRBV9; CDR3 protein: CASSVGAPETQYF; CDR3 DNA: TGTGCCAGCAGCGTGGGAGCGCCCGAGACCCAGTACTTC
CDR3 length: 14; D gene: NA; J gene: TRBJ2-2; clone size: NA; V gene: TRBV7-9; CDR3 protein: CASSPPPNTGELFF; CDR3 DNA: TGTGCCAGCAGCCCACCCCCGAACACCGGGGAGCTGTTTTTT
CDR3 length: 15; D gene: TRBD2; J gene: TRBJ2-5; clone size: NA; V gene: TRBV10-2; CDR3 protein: CASSLTSGTGETQYF; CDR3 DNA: TGCGCCAGCAGTTTGACTAGCGGCACCGGAGAGACCCAGTACTTC
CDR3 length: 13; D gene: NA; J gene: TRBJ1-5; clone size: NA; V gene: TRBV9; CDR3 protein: CASSVGEAQPQHF; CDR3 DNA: TGTGCCAGCAGCGTAGGGGAAGCTCAGCCCCAGCATTTT
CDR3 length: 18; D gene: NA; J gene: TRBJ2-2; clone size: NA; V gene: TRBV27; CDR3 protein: CASSNRGSGLANTGELFF; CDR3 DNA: TGTGCCAGCAGTAACAGGGGTTCGGGACTAGCGAACACCGGGGAGCTGTTTTTT
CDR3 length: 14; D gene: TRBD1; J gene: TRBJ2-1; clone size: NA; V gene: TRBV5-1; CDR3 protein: CASSLGQGAKEQFF; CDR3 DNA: TGCGCCAGCAGCTTGGGACAGGGGGCAAAAGAGCAGTTCTTC
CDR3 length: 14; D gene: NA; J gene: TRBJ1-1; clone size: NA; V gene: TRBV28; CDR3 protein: CASSPPGMNTEAFF; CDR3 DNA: TGTGCCAGCAGTCCTCCAGGCATGAACACTGAAGCTTTCTTT
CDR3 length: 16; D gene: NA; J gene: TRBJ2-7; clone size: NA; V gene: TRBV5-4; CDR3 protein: CASSLSGNRGVYEQYF; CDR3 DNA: TGTGCCAGCAGCTTGAGCGGGAACAGGGGGGTATACGAGCAGTACTTC
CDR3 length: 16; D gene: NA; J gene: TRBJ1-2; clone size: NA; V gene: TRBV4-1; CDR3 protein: CASSQDPWGAAGGYTF; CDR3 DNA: TGCGCCAGCAGCCAAGATCCTTGGGGGGCAGCGGGTGGCTACACCTTC
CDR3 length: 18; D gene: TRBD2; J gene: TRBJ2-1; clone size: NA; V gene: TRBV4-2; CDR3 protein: CASSLEPSGRVTYNEQFF; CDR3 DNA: TGTGCCAGCAGCCTCGAACCCAGCGGGAGGGTCACCTACAATGAGCAGTTCTTC
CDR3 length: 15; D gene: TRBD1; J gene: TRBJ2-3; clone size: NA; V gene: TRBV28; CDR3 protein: CASRHTGGGTDTQYF; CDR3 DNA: TGTGCCAGCAGGCACACAGGGGGAGGTACAGATACGCAGTATTTT
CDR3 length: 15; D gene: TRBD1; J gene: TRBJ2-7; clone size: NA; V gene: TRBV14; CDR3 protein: CASSQWAGGFYEQYF; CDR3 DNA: TGTGCCAGCAGCCAATGGGCAGGGGGTTTTTACGAGCAGTACTTC
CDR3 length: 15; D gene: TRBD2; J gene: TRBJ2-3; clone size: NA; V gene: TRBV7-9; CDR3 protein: CASSFVAGATDTQYF; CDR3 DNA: TGTGCCAGCAGCTTCGTAGCGGGAGCCACAGATACGCAGTATTTT
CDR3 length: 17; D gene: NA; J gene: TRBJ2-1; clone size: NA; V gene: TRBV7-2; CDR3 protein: CASSLARPLSSYNEQFF; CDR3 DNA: TGTGCCAGCAGCTTAGCTAGGCCCCTTAGCTCCTACAATGAGCAGTTCTTC
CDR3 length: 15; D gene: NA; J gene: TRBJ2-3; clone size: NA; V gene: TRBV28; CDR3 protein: CASTPLTINTDTQYF; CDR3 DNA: TGTGCCAGCACCCCGTTGACCATTAACACAGATACGCAGTATTTT
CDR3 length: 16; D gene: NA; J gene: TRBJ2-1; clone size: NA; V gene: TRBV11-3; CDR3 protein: CASSPHVRLSYNEQFF; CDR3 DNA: TGTGCCAGCAGCCCCCATGTCAGGCTCTCCTACAATGAGCAGTTCTTC
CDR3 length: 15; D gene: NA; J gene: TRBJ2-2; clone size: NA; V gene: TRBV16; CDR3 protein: CASSPSTRGTGELFF; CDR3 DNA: TGTGCCAGCAGCCCCTCGACTAGGGGGACCGGGGAGCTGTTTTTT
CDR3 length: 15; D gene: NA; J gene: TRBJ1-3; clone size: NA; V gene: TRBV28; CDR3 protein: CASTTASDSGNTIYF; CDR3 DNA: TGTGCCAGCACCACAGCATCCGACTCTGGAAACACCATATATTTT
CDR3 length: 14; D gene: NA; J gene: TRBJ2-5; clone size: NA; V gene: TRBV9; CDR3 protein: CASSVGWGVETQYF; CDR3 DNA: TGTGCCAGCAGCGTAGGGTGGGGTGTAGAGACCCAGTACTTC
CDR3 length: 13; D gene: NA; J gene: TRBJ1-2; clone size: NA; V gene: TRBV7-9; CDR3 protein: CASSTGINYGYTF; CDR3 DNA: TGTGCCAGCAGCACAGGGATAAACTATGGCTACACCTTC
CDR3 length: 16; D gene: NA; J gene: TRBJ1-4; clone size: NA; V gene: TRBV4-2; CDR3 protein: CASSHEDTATNEKLFF; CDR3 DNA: TGTGCCAGCAGCCATGAGGATACTGCAACTAATGAAAAACTGTTTTTT
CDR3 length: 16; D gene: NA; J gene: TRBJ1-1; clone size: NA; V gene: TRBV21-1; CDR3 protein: CASSIRPGPQNTEAFF; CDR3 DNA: TGTGCCAGCAGCATCCGACCAGGACCACAGAACACTGAAGCTTTCTTT
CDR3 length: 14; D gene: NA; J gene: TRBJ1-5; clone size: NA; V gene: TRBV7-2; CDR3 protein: CASSFDSSGQPQHF; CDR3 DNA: TGTGCCAGCAGCTTCGACAGTTCAGGTCAGCCCCAGCATTTT
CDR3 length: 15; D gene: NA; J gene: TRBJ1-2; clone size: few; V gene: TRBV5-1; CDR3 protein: CASSLGLGGNYGYTF; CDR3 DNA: TGCGCCAGCAGCTTGGGCCTCGGGGGCAACTATGGCTACACCTTC
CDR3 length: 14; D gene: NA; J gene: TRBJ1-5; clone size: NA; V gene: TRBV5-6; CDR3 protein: CASSNDRLNQPQHF; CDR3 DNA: TGTGCCAGCAGCAACGACAGGCTCAATCAGCCCCAGCATTTT
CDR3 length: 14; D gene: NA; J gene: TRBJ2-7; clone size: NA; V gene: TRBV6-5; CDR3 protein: CASSASDTLWEQYF; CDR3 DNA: TGTGCCAGCAGTGCCTCGGACACCCTTTGGGAGCAGTACTTC
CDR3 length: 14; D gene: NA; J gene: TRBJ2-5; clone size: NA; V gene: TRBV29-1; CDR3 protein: CSGRHRDSQETQYF; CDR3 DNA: TGCAGCGGGCGCCACCGGGACTCACAAGAGACCCAGTACTTC
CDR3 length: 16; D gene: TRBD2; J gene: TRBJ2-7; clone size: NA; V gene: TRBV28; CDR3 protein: CASSLQTSGSPYEQYF; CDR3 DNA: TGTGCCAGCAGTTTGCAAACTAGCGGGAGTCCCTACGAGCAGTACTTC
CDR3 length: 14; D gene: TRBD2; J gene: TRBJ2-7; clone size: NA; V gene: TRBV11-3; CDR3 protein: CASSFGLAGDEQYF; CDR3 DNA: TGTGCCAGCAGCTTTGGTCTAGCGGGAGACGAGCAGTACTTC
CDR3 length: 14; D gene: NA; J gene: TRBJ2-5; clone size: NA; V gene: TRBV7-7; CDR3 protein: CASSLTSTRETQYF; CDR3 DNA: TGTGCTAGCAGCTTAACTTCTACCCGAGAGACCCAGTACTTC
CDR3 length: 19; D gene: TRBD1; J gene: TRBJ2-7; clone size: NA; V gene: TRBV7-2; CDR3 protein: CASSLAPGTGGVPFYEQYF; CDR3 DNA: TGTGCCAGCAGCTTAGCGCCCGGGACAGGGGGTGTGCCATTCTACGAGCAGTACTTC
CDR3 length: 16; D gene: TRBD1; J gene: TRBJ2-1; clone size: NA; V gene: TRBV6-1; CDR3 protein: CASSEPGQGAYNEQFF; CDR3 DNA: TGTGCCAGCAGTGAACCTGGACAGGGGGCCTACAATGAGCAGTTCTTC
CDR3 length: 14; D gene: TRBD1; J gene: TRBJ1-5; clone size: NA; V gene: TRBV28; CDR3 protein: CASSQRQGGQPQHF; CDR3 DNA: TGTGCCAGCAGCCAACGACAGGGAGGTCAGCCCCAGCATTTT
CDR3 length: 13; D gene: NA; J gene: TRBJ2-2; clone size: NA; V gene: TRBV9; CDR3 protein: CASSLQGSGELFF; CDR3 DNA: TGTGCCAGCAGTCTACAGGGTTCCGGGGAGCTGTTTTTT
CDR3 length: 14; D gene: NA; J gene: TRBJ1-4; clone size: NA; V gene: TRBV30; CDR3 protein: CAWSGESADEKLFF; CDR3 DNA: TGTGCCTGGAGCGGGGAGTCCGCGGATGAAAAACTGTTTTTT
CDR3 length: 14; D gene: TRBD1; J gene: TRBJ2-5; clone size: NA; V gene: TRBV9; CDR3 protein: CASSPGGTQETQYF; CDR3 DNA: TGTGCCAGCAGCCCAGGGGGAACCCAAGAGACCCAGTACTTC
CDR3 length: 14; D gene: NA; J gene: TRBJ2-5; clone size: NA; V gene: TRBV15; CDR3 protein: CATSRDWVRSSQYF; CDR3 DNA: TGTGCCACCAGCAGAGATTGGGTCCGTTCCTCCCAGTACTTC
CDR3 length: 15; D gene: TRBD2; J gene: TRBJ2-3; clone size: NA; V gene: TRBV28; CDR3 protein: CASSVAGVLADTQYF; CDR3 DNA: TGTGCCAGCAGCGTAGCGGGAGTACTTGCAGATACGCAGTATTTT
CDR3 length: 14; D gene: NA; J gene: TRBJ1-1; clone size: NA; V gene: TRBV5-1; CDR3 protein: CASSAARWGTEAFF; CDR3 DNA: TGCGCCAGCAGCGCCGCTAGGTGGGGCACTGAAGCTTTCTTT
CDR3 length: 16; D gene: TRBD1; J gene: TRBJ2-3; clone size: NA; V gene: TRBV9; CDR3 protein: CASSISGTGFADTQYF; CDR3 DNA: TGTGCCAGCAGCATATCCGGGACAGGGTTCGCAGATACGCAGTATTTT
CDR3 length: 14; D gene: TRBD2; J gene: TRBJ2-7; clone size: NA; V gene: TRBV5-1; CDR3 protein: CASSPGGGIDEQYF; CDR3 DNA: TGCGCCAGCAGCCCCGGCGGGGGGATCGACGAGCAGTACTTC
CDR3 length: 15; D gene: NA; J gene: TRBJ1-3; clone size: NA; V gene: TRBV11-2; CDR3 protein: CASSLAGGSGNTIYF; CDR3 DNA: TGTGCCAGCAGCTTAGCTGGGGGCTCTGGAAACACCATATATTTT
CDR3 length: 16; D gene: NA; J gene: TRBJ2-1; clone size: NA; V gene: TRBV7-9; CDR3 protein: CASSLDSRGSYNEQFF; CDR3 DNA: TGTGCCAGCAGCTTAGACTCCAGAGGCTCCTACAATGAGCAGTTCTTC
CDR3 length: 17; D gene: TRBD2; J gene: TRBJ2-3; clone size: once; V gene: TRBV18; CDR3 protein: CASSVQRGLGSTDTQYF; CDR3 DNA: TGTGCCAGCTCTGTACAGCGCGGACTAGGAAGCACAGATACGCAGTATTTT
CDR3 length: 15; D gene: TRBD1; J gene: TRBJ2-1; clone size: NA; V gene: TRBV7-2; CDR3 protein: CASSQGTASYNEQFF; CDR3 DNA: TGTGCCAGCAGCCAAGGGACAGCTTCCTACAATGAGCAGTTCTTC
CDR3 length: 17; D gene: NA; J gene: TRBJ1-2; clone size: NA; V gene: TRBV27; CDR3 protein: CASSFRGPTGVNYGYTF; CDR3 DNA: TGTGCCAGCAGTTTCCGGGGCCCGACAGGAGTTAACTATGGCTACACCTTC
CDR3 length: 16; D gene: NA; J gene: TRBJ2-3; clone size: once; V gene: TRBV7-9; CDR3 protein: CASSLAIGVNADTQYF; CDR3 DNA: TGTGCCAGCAGCTTAGCAATCGGCGTGAACGCAGATACGCAGTATTTT
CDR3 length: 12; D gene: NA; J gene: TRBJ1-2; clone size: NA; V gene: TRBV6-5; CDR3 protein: CASRTGNGGYTF; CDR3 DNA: TGTGCCAGCAGAACAGGGAATGGTGGCTACACCTTC
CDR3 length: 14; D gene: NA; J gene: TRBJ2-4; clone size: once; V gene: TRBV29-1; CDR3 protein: CSVEDPFSKNIQYF; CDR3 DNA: TGCAGCGTTGAAGATCCGTTTTCCAAAAACATTCAGTACTTC